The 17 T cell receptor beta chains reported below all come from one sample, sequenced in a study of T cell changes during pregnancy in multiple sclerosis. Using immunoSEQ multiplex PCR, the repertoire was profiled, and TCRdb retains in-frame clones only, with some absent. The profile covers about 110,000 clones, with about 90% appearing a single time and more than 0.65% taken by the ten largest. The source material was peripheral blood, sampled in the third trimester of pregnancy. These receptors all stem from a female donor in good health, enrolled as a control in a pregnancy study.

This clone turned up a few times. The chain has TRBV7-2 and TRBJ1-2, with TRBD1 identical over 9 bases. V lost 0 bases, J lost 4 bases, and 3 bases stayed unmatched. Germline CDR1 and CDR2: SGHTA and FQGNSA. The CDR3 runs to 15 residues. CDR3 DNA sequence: TGTGCCAGCAGCTTAGCTGGACAGGGGACCTATGGCTACACCTTC. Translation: CASSLAGQGTYGYTF.

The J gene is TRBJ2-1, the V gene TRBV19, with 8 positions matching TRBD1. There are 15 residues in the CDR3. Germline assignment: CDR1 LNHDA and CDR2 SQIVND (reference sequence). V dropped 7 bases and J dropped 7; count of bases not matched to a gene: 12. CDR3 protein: CASTEDRVVVNEQFF. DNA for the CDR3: TGTGCCAGTACCGAGGACAGGGTAGTGGTGAATGAGCAGTTCTTC.

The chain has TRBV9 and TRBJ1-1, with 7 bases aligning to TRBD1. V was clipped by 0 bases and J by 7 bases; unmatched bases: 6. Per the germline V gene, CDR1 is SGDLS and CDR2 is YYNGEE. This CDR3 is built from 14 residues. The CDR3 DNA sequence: TGTGCCAGCAGCGTAGCCCGACAGGGAGGTGAAGCTTTCTTT. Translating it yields CASSVARQGGEAFF.

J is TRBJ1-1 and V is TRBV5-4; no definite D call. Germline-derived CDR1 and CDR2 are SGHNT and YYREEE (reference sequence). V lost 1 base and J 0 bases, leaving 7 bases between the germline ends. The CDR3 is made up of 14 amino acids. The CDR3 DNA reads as TGTGCCAGCAGCTTGACAGAAGTGAACACTGAAGCTTTCTTT. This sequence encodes CASSLTEVNTEAFF.

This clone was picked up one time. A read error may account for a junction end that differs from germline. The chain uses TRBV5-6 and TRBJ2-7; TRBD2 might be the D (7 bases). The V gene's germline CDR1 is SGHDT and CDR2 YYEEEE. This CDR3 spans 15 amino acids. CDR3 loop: CASSRGGGGTYGQYF. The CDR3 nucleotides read TGTGCCAGCAGCCGCGGGGGCGGCGGGACATACGGGCAGTACTTC.

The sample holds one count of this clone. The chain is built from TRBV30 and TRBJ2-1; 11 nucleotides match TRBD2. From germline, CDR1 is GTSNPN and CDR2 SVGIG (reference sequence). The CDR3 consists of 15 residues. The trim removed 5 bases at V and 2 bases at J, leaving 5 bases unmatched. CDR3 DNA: TGTGCCTGGGGACGACTAGCGGGGCCCTACAATGAGCAGTTCTTC. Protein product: CAWGRLAGPYNEQFF.

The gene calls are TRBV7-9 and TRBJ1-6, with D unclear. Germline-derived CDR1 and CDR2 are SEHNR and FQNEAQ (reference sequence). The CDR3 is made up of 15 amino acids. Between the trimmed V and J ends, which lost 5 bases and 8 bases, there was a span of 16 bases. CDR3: CASSRSGAIYSPLHF. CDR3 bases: TGTGCCAGCAGCAGATCCGGAGCGATATATTCACCCCTCCACTTT.

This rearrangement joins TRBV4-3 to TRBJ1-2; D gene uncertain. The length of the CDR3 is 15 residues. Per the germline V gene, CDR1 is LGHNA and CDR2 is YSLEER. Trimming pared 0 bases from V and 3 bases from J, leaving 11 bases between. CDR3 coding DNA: TGCGCCAGCAGCCAAGATCTGCGCGGATACTATGGCTACACCTTC. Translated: CASSQDLRGYYGYTF.

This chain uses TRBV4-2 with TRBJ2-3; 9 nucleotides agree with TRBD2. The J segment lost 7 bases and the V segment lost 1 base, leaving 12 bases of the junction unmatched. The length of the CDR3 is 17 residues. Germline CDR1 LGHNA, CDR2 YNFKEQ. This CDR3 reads CASSQAVGLAGMYTQYF. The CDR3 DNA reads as TGTGCCAGCAGCCAAGCGGTTGGGCTAGCGGGGATGTATACGCAGTATTTT.

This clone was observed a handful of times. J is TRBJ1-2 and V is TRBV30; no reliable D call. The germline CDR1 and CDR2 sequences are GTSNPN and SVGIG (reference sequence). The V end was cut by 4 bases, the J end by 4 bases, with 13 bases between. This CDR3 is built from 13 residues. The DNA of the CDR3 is TGTGCCTGGACCTTCGGGAGTGGCTATGGCTACACCTTC. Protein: CAWTFGSGYGYTF.

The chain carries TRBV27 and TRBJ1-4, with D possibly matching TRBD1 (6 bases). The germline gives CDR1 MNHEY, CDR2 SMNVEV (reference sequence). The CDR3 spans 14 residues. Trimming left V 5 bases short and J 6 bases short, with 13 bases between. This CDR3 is CASSPTGSDEKLFF. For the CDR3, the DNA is TGTGCCAGCAGTCCGACAGGCTCCGATGAAAAACTGTTTTTT. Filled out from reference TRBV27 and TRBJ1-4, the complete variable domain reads EAQVTQNPRYLITVTGKKLTVTCSQNMNHEYMSWYRQDPGLGLRQIYYSMNVEVTDKGDVPEGYKVSRKEKRNFPLILESPSPNQTSLYFCASSPTGSDEKLFFGSGTQLSVL.

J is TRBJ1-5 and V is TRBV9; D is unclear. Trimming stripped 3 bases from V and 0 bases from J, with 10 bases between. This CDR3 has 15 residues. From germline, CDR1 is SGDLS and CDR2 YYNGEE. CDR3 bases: TGTGCCAGCAGCGCCGACGGGAATAGCAATCAGCCCCAGCATTTT. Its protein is CASSADGNSNQPQHF. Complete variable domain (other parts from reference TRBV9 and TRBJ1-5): DSGVTQTPKHLITATGQRVTLRCSPRSGDLSVYWYQQSLDQGLQFLIQYYNGEERAKGNILERFSAQQFPDLHSELNLSSLELGDSALYFCASSADGNSNQPQHFGDGTRLSIL.

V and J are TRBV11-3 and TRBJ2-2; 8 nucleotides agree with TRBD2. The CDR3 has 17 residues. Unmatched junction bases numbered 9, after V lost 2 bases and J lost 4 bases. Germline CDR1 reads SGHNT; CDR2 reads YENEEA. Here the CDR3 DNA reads TGTGCCAGCAGCTTATTTGGGACTAGGGCCTCCACCGGGGAGCTGTTTTTT. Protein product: CASSLFGTRASTGELFF.

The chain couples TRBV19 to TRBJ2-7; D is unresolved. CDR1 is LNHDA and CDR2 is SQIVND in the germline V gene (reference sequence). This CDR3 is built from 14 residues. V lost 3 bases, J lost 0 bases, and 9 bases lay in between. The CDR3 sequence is CASSITQDSYEQYF. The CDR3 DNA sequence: TGTGCCAGTAGTATTACGCAGGACTCCTACGAGCAGTACTTC.

In nucleotides, the CDR3 is TGTGCCAGCAGCCGTGCGGGGGCGGAGGGTCAGCCCCAGCATTTT. This translates into CASSRAGAEGQPQHF. The rearrangement links TRBV5-8 to TRBJ1-5; possible D gene TRBD1, 6 bases. Per germline, CDR1 SGHTS and CDR2 YDEGEE. This CDR3 spans 15 amino acids. V lost 4 bases and J 6 bases, leaving 17 bases between the germline ends.

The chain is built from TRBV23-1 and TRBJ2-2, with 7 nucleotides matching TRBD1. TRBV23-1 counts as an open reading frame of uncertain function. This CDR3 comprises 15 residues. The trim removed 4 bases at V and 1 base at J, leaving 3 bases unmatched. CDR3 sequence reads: CASSLGQQNTGELFF. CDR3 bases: TGCGCCAGCAGTCTGGGACAGCAGAACACCGGGGAGCTGTTTTTT.

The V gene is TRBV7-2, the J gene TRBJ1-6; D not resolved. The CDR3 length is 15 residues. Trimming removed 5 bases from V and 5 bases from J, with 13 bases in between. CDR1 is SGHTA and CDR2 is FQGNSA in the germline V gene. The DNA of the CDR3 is TGTGCCAGCAGCCCCGATGGGCGAGATAATTCACCCCTCCACTTT. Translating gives CASSPDGRDNSPLHF.